These 12 T cell receptor beta chains were sequenced from one sample in a study of a mutant IDH1 vaccine in newly diagnosed glioma. Libraries were prepared by immunoSEQ multiplex PCR; TCRdb keeps only in-frame clonotypes and omits some of them. The data contain about 66,000 clones, 80% to 90% of them seen just once; the ten biggest clones take up roughly 2.6%. The time point here: baseline, week 1 (first vaccination visit). Treatment defined: pre-vaccination baseline after standard-of-care therapy. This material consisted of PBMCs, taken from a glioma patient treated with radiotherapy, temozolomide or both. These TCRs come from a man aged 30 to 39 with glioma.

This chain connects TRBV2 to TRBJ2-7; possibly TRBD2 for D (5 bases). V shed 3 bases and J shed 6 bases, with 15 bases lying between them. The germline V gene has CDR1 SNHLY and CDR2 FYNNEI. This CDR3 has 14 amino acids. The CDR3 loop reads CASSDRTARLEQYF. CDR3 DNA: TGTGCCAGCAGTGACAGGACTGCGCGGCTCGAGCAGTACTTC.

This chain joins TRBV4-1 and TRBJ1-3, with D possibly being TRBD1 (6 bases). Germline V lookup: CDR1 MGHRA, CDR2 YSYEKL. With 1 base removed from V and 2 bases from J, the gap between germline ends came to 9 bases. This CDR3 is 15 amino acids long. CDR3 sequence reads: CASSQVQGTGNTIYF. CDR3 nucleotide sequence: TGCGCCAGCAGCCAAGTACAGGGCACTGGAAACACCATATATTTT.

The V gene is TRBV28, the J gene TRBJ2-7; 9 bases are a match to TRBD1. Germline CDR1 and CDR2: MDHEN and SYDVKM. Germline trimming cut 4 bases from V and 6 bases from J; bases unmatched to any gene: 10. CDR3 length equals 15 residues. The CDR3 loop is CASSSSGTGLGEQYF. DNA of the CDR3: TGTGCCAGCAGTTCGTCCGGGACAGGGTTGGGCGAGCAGTACTTC.

The J gene is TRBJ1-3, the V gene TRBV5-1, with 10 nucleotides matching TRBD1. The CDR3 is 17 amino acids. From germline, CDR1 is SGHRS and CDR2 YFSETQ. The J segment lost 3 bases and the V segment lost 4 bases, leaving 10 bases of the junction unmatched. The CDR3 DNA reads as TGCGCCAGCAGCCGTTGGGGACAGGGGTCTTTTGGAAACACCATATATTTT. Its translation is CASSRWGQGSFGNTIYF.

The chain combines TRBV7-9 with TRBJ1-2, with 7 bases aligning to TRBD1. Trimming cost V 4 bases and J 4 bases; bases outside gene matches: 6. The CDR3 is 14 amino acids. CDR1 is SEHNR, CDR2 FQNEAQ, per germline (reference sequence). As DNA, the CDR3 is TGTGCCAGCAGCTCCCGGGACAGTCGCTATGGCTACACCTTC. Encoded protein: CASSSRDSRYGYTF.

The gene calls are TRBV2 and TRBJ1-1; D gene ambiguous. The V and J ends lost 2 bases and 1 base respectively, with 8 bases between them. The CDR3 consists of 14 residues. Germline CDR1 and CDR2: SNHLY and FYNNEI. CDR3 residues: CASSEYGENTEAFF. CDR3 nucleotides: TGTGCCAGCAGTGAATATGGGGAGAACACTGAAGCTTTCTTT.

This sequence joins TRBV16 and TRBJ1-6; 7 bases align to TRBD1. CDR1 is KGHSY, CDR2 FQNENV, per germline. This CDR3 contains 17 residues. V lost 3 bases and J lost 10; bases outside the gene matches: 15. The CDR3 is CASSQTGSGAGYSPLHF. The CDR3 nucleotides are TGTGCCAGCAGCCAGACAGGGTCTGGGGCGGGGTACTCACCCCTCCACTTT. Using reference TRBV16 and TRBJ1-6 for the parts outside the CDR3, the full variable domain is GEEVAQTPKHLVRGEGQKAKLYCAPIKGHSYVFWYQQVLKNEFKFLISFQNENVFDETGMPKERFSAKCLPNSPCSLEIQATKLEDSAVYFCASSQTGSGAGYSPLHFGNGTRLTVT.

The chain joins TRBV6-5 to TRBJ2-6, with 9 nucleotides matching TRBD1. The CDR3 runs to 15 residues. Germline V CDR1 and CDR2: MNHEY, SVGAGI. The ends lost 9 bases at V and 0 bases at J; junction bases unmatched: 3. The chain's CDR3 is CARKGQGSGANVLTF. In DNA, the CDR3 is TGTGCCAGAAAGGGACAGGGCTCTGGGGCCAACGTCCTGACTTTC.

The count of this clone is one. The chain couples TRBV11-3 to TRBJ2-1; the D gene is possibly TRBD2 (5 bases). There are 15 residues in the CDR3. Trimming cost V 5 bases and J 5 bases, with 16 bases left between them. Germline V gene sequence: CDR1 SGHNT, CDR2 YENEEA. CDR3 DNA: TGTGCCAGCAGCCCAAGCCTCGGGATGGACAATGAGCAGTTCTTC. As protein: CASSPSLGMDNEQFF.

The chain employs TRBV6-4 and TRBJ1-2; D is ambiguous. Looked up from germline, CDR1 is MRHNA and CDR2 is SNTAGT. CDR3 length: 13 residues. The ends were cut back, 5 bases at V and 4 bases at J, with 11 bases in the middle. The CDR3 loop reads CASSKGYGYGYTF. CDR3 coding DNA: TGTGCCAGCAGTAAAGGATACGGCTATGGCTACACCTTC.

This chain links TRBV19 with TRBJ1-2; a weak D match, TRBD1 (6 bases). V was cut by 5 bases and J by 5 bases, with 15 bases left in between. Germline V gives CDR1 LNHDA, CDR2 SQIVND (reference sequence). CDR3 length: 14 amino acids. CDR3 in amino acids: CASSPIQGPYGYTF. The CDR3 region has the DNA TGTGCCAGTAGTCCGATACAGGGACCTTATGGCTACACCTTC.

The table lists this clone with a few counts. The genes are TRBV4-1 and TRBJ1-5; 8 bases match TRBD1. This CDR3 is built from 17 residues. The V gene's germline CDR1 is MGHRA and CDR2 YSYEKL. V trimming: 0 bases; J trimming: 7 bases; junction bases outside the gene matches: 11. DNA for the CDR3: TGCGCCAGCAGCCAAGAAGGCGGCGGACAGGGCGACCAGCCCCAGCATTTT. This encodes CASSQEGGGQGDQPQHF.